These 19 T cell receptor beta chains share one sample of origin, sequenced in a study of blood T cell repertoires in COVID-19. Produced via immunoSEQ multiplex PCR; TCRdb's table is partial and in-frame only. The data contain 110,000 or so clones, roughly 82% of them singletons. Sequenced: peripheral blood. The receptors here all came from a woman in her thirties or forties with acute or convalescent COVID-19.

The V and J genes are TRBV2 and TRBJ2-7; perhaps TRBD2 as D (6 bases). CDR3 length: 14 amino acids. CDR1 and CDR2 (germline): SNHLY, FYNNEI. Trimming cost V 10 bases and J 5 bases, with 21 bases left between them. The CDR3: CATTRDLGSDEQYF. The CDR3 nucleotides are TGTGCCACCACTCGGGACTTGGGGAGCGACGAGCAGTACTTC.

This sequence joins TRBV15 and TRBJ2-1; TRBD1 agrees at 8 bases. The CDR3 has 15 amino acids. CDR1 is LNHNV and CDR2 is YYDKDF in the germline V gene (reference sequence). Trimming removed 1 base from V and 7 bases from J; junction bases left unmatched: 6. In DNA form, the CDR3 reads TGTGCCACCAGCAGAGTTGACAGGGGCGGGAATGAGCAGTTCTTC. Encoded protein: CATSRVDRGGNEQFF.

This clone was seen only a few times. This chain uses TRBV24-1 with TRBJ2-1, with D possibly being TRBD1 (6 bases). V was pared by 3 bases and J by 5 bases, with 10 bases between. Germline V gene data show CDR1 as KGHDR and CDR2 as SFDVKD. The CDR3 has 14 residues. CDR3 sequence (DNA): TGTGCCACCAGTGATACCGGGACAAACAATGAGCAGTTCTTC. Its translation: CATSDTGTNNEQFF.

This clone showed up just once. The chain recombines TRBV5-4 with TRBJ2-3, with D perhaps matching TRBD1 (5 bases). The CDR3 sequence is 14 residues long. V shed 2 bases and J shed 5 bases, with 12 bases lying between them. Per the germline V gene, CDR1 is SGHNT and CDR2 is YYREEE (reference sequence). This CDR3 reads CASSFPTEGDTQYF. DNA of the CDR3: TGTGCCAGCAGCTTCCCGACAGAAGGAGATACGCAGTATTTT.

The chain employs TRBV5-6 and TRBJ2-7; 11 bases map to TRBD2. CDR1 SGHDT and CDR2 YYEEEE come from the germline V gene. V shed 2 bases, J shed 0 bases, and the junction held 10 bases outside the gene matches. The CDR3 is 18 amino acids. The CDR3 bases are TGTGCCAGCAGCTTACTAGCGGGGGTACGTTCGAGCTCCTACGAGCAGTACTTC. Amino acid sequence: CASSLLAGVRSSSYEQYF.

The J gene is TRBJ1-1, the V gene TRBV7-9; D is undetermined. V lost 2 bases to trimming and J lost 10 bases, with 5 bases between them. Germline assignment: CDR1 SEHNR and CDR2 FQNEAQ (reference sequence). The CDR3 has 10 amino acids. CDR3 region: CASSLTTAFF. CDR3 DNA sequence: TGTGCCAGCAGCTTAACAACAGCTTTCTTT.

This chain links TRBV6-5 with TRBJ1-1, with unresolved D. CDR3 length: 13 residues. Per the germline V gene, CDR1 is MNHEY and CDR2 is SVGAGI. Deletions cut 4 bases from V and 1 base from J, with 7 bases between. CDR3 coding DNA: TGTGCCAGCAGTTCCGTGCGGAACACTGAAGCTTTCTTT. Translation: CASSSVRNTEAFF.

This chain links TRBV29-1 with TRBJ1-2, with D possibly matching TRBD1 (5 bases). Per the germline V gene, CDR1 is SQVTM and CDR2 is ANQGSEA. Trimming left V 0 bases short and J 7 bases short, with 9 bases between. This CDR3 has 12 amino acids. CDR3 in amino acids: CSVEDRAGGYTF. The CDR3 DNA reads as TGCAGCGTTGAAGACAGGGCCGGTGGCTACACCTTC. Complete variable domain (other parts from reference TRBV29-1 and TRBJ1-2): SAVISQKPSRDICQRGTSLTIQCQVDSQVTMMFWYRQQPGQSLTLIATANQGSEATYESGFVIDKFPISRPNLTFSTLTVSNMSPEDSSIYLCSVEDRAGGYTFGSGTRLTVV.

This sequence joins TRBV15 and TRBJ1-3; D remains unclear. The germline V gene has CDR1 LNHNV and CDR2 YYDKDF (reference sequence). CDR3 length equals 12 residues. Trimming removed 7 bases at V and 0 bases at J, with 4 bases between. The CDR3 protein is CATMSSGNTIYF. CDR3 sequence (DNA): TGTGCCACCATGAGCTCTGGAAACACCATATATTTT.

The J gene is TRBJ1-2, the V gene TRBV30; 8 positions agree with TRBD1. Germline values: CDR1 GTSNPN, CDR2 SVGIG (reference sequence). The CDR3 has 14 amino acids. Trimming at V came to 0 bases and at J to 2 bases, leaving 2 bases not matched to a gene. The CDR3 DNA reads TGTGCCTGGAGTGTACCAGGGGGCAACTATGGCTACACCTTC. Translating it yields CAWSVPGGNYGYTF.

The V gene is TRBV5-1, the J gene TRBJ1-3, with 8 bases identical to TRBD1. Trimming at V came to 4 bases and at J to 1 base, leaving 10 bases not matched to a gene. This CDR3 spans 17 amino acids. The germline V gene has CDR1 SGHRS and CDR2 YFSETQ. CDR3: CASSHGQGPYSGNTIYF. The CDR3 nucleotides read TGCGCCAGCAGCCATGGACAGGGCCCCTATTCTGGAAACACCATATATTTT.

CDR3 region: CASSSGLAVTGELFF. The CDR3 DNA reads TGTGCCAGCAGCTCGGGACTAGCGGTTACCGGGGAGCTGTTTTTT. The V gene is TRBV7-2, the J gene TRBJ2-2, with 11 bases identical to TRBD2. CDR3 length: 15 amino acids. V lost 4 bases, J lost 5 bases, and 3 bases stayed unmatched. Germline assignment: CDR1 SGHTA and CDR2 FQGNSA.

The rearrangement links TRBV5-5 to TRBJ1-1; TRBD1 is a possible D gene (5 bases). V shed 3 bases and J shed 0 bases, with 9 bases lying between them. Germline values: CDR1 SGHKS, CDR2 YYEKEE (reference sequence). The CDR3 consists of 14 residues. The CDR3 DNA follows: TGTGCCAGCAGCTCTAGACAGATGAACACTGAAGCTTTCTTT. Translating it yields CASSSRQMNTEAFF.

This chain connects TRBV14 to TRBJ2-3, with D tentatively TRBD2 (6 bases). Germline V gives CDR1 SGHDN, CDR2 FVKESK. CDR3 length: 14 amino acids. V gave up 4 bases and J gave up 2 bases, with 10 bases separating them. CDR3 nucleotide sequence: TGTGCCAGCAGCCGGGACTCTCCCACAGATACGCAGTATTTT. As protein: CASSRDSPTDTQYF.

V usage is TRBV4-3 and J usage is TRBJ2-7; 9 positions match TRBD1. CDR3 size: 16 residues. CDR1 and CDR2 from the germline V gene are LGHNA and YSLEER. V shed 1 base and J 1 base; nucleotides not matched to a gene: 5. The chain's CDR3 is CASSQGAGTGSYEQYF. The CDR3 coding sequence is TGCGCCAGCAGCCAAGGGGCCGGGACAGGGTCCTACGAGCAGTACTTC.

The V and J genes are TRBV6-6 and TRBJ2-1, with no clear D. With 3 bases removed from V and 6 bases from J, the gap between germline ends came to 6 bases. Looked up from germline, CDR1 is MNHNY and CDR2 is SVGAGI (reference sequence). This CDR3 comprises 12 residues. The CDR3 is CASSYEANEQFF. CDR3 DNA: TGTGCCAGCAGTTATGAGGCCAATGAGCAGTTCTTC.

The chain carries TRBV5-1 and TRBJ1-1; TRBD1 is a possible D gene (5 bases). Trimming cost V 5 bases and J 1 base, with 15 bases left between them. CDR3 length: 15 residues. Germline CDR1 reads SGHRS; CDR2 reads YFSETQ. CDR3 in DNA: TGCGCCAGCAGGATCCAGGGCTGGGGGAACACTGAAGCTTTCTTT. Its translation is CASRIQGWGNTEAFF.

The CDR3, as DNA: TGTGCCAGCAGCCCTTACTTGAACACTGAAGCTTTCTTT. It encodes CASSPYLNTEAFF. The rearrangement links TRBV7-2 to TRBJ1-1; D uncertain. The CDR3 runs 13 residues. Germline assignment: CDR1 SGHTA and CDR2 FQGNSA. V lost 5 bases to trimming and J lost 0 bases, with 7 bases between them.

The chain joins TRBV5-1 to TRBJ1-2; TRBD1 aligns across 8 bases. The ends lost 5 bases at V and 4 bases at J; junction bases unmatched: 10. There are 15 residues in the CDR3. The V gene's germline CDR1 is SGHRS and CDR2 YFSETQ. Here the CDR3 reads CASRLAQGAGYGYTF. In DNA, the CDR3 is TGCGCCAGCAGGCTAGCCCAGGGGGCAGGCTATGGCTACACCTTC.